This T cell receptor beta chain was recorded in a study of shared T cell receptors in the human thymus. TCRdb keeps only in-frame clones here, not all; method: immunoSEQ multiplex PCR. The data hold hundreds of thousands of clones, with roughly 88% observed a single time. CDR3 size: 16 residues. V was shortened by 3 bases and J by 8 bases, with 21 bases between the two germline ends. The V gene's germline CDR1 is SGHDT and CDR2 YYEEEE. The sample holds one count of this clone. These records were also assigned to another study, of human thymus T cells. That source notes: Unrelated individuals were reported by related research to share highly overlapping thymic repertoires.

The specimen was thymocytes. The TCR sequence derives from a boy under two years old with a congenital heart defect. V gene TRBV5-6 combines with J gene TRBJ2-1, with D possibly being TRBD2 (6 bases). The CDR3: CASSSKPRDSSHEQFF. Here the CDR3 DNA reads TGTGCCAGCAGCTCGAAACCCCGGGACTCGTCCCATGAGCAGTTCTTC.